Presented here are 18 T cell receptor beta chains from one specimen sequenced in a study of long-term antiretroviral therapy in people with HIV. With survey level as its setting, the immunoSEQ assay was v3.0. Libraries were prepared by immunoSEQ multiplex PCR; TCRdb keeps only in-frame clonotypes and omits some of them. The sample consists of tens of thousands of clones, more than 65% of them appearing once. The sequencing here drew on unsorted PBMCs, taken 0.1 years before starting antiretroviral therapy. The receptors were sampled from a man between 18 and 35 years old with HIV.

This clone was recorded a few times. The V and J genes are TRBV28 and TRBJ1-1, with a weak D call TRBD1 (6 bases). CDR1 and CDR2 (germline): MDHEN, SYDVKM. Trimming took 1 base from V and 5 from J, leaving 17 bases between them. The CDR3 extends over 16 amino acids. The chain's CDR3 is CASSLYGWGPGTEAFF. The CDR3 region has the DNA TGTGCCAGCAGTTTATACGGGTGGGGGCCGGGGACTGAAGCTTTCTTT.

This rearrangement joins TRBV12-5 to TRBJ2-2; 10 bases fit TRBD1. The CDR3 extends over 18 amino acids. The junction had 10 bases not matched to a gene; V was cut back by 2 bases and J by 4 bases. Germline-derived CDR1 and CDR2 are LGHNT and FRNRAP. Here the CDR3 DNA reads TGTGCTAGTGGTTTGAGCTCCGGGGACAGGGGTGTCACCGGGGAGCTGTTTTTT. It codes for CASGLSSGDRGVTGELFF.

This chain connects TRBV13 to TRBJ1-1; no reliable D call. CDR3 length: 13 amino acids. V lost 0 bases, J lost 7 bases, and 9 bases lay in between. Germline V gene sequence: CDR1 PRHDT, CDR2 FYEKMQ (reference sequence). Here the CDR3 reads CASSLGSGVEAFF. The CDR3 DNA follows: TGTGCCAGCAGCTTAGGCTCCGGGGTTGAAGCTTTCTTT.

The chain has TRBV27 and TRBJ2-7, with 10 bases aligning to TRBD2. J gave up 2 bases and V 6 bases, and 7 bases lay outside the gene matches. The CDR3 length is 15 residues. Germline CDR1 MNHEY, CDR2 SMNVEV (reference sequence). The CDR3 sequence: CASSLAGVGTYEQYF. The CDR3 DNA reads as TGTGCCAGCAGCCTAGCGGGGGTGGGTACCTACGAGCAGTACTTC.

The chain couples TRBV30 to TRBJ1-3; maybe TRBD1 (5 bases). Trimming left V 4 bases short and J 1 base short, with 5 bases between. The germline gives CDR1 GTSNPN, CDR2 SVGIG (reference sequence). The CDR3 spans 12 residues. CDR3 sequence reads: CAWTGSGNTIYF. CDR3 coding DNA: TGTGCCTGGACAGGGTCTGGAAACACCATATATTTT. The variable domain in full, with the rest retrieved from reference TRBV30 and TRBJ1-3, is SQTIHQWPATLVQPVGSPLSLECTVEGTSNPNLYWYRQAAGRGLQLLFYSVGIGQISSEVPQNLSASRPQDRQFILSSKKLLLSDSGFYLCAWTGSGNTIYFGEGSWLTVV.

The genes are TRBV10-3 and TRBJ2-3; 11 positions match TRBD2. J lost 3 bases, V lost 7 bases, and 15 bases had no gene match. This CDR3 has 18 residues. CDR1 ENHRY and CDR2 SYGVKD come from the germline V gene. The CDR3 here is CAIKAGVLAGVGTDTQYF. In nucleotides, the CDR3 is TGTGCCATCAAGGCAGGGGTACTAGCGGGAGTAGGGACAGATACGCAGTATTTT.

This chain links TRBV9 with TRBJ1-3; TRBD1 matches 10 bases. V dropped 0 bases and J dropped 7; count of bases not matched to a gene: 4. There are 15 residues in the CDR3. Looked up from germline, CDR1 is SGDLS and CDR2 is YYNGEE. DNA of the CDR3: TGTGCCAGCAGCGTAGAGAGACAGGGGGCTAACACCATATATTTT. Residues: CASSVERQGANTIYF.

The V and J genes are TRBV21-1 and TRBJ2-7; TRBD1 was called by the table and not checked on the DNA. TRBV21-1 is an annotated pseudogene. The CDR3 spans 17 residues. CDR3 in DNA: TGTGCCAGCAGCAAAATGGCCCCAGGGGCGATGCCCTACGAGCAGTACTTC. Its protein product is CASSKMAPGAMPYEQYF.

The V and J genes are TRBV10-3 and TRBJ2-3; 8 bases agree with TRBD2. Trimming cost V 10 bases and J 3 bases; bases outside gene matches: 9. The CDR3 sequence is 14 residues long. Germline V gene lookup returns CDR1 ENHRY and CDR2 SYGVKD. Written as DNA, the CDR3 is TGTGCCACAGAGCGGGAGCTGGGGACAGATACGCAGTATTTT. Its protein product is CATERELGTDTQYF.

This chain uses TRBV2 with TRBJ2-3; D is unresolved. From germline, CDR1 is SNHLY and CDR2 FYNNEI. This CDR3 is built from 12 residues. Between the trimmed V and J ends, which lost 8 bases and 2 bases, there was a span of 8 bases. CDR3 sequence reads: CASGDHTDTQYF. CDR3 bases: TGTGCCAGCGGGGATCACACAGATACGCAGTATTTT.

The chain joins TRBV11-2 to TRBJ2-3; D is ambiguous. CDR3 size: 15 residues. Germline CDR1 is SGHAT and CDR2 is FQNNGV. V dropped 3 bases and J dropped 1 base, with 11 bases sitting between them. CDR3 nucleotide sequence: TGTGCCAGCAGCTTTAACAGCCTTGGCACAGATACGCAGTATTTT. This encodes CASSFNSLGTDTQYF.

The chain combines TRBV11-1 with TRBJ1-5; 8 bases match TRBD1. This CDR3 is 14 amino acids long. Germline V lookup: CDR1 SGHAT, CDR2 FQDESV (reference sequence). V lost 5 bases to trimming and J lost 4 bases; unmatched junction nucleotides: 4. This CDR3 is CASSQTGVNQPQHF. The CDR3 nucleotides read TGTGCCAGCAGCCAGACAGGGGTGAATCAGCCCCAGCATTTT.

V and J are TRBV29-1 and TRBJ2-5; D is ambiguous. V was trimmed by 2 bases and J by 9 bases, leaving 7 bases between them. The CDR3 contains 10 residues. Germline CDR1 and CDR2: SQVTM and ANQGSEA. The CDR3 sequence: CSVEWWPQYF. Here the CDR3 DNA reads TGCAGCGTTGAATGGTGGCCCCAGTACTTC.

This chain connects TRBV5-6 to TRBJ2-7, with D possibly matching TRBD2 (6 bases). Between the trimmed V and J ends, which lost 2 bases and 1 base, there was a span of 7 bases. Germline lookup yields CDR1 SGHDT and CDR2 YYEEEE. The CDR3 sequence is 13 residues long. The CDR3 loop reads CASSFAGSYEQYF. The CDR3 DNA is TGTGCCAGCAGCTTTGCGGGATCCTACGAGCAGTACTTC.

V and J are TRBV6-6 and TRBJ1-2; a possible D gene is TRBD1 (6 bases). V lost 2 bases to trimming and J lost 8 bases, with 15 bases between them. The CDR3 spans 14 residues. Looked up from germline, CDR1 is MNHNY and CDR2 is SVGAGI (reference sequence). The CDR3 here is CASSYAFTGYGYTF. CDR3 coding DNA: TGTGCCAGCAGTTACGCCTTTACAGGGTACGGCTACACCTTC.

This sequence joins TRBV2 and TRBJ2-3, with D perhaps matching TRBD2 (6 bases). Germline CDR1 is SNHLY and CDR2 is FYNNEI. V gave up 6 bases and J gave up 0 bases, with 19 bases separating them. The length of the CDR3 is 17 residues. The CDR3: CASRGEARGWSTDTQYF. As DNA, the CDR3 is TGTGCCAGCAGGGGGGAGGCGAGGGGTTGGAGCACAGATACGCAGTATTTT.

V usage is TRBV11-2 and J usage is TRBJ2-6; D might be TRBD2 (6 bases). CDR1 SGHAT and CDR2 FQNNGV come from the germline V gene. Trimming shortened V by 5 bases and J by 4 bases, and 9 bases separated the two germline ends. This CDR3 spans 14 amino acids. DNA of the CDR3: TGTGCCAGCAGCCGTGCGGGAGGGGCCAACGTCCTGACTTTC. Residues: CASSRAGGANVLTF.

This clone appeared once. This chain joins TRBV29-1 and TRBJ2-1; 8 bases match TRBD2. This CDR3 contains 15 residues. V trimming: 4 bases; J trimming: 8 bases; junction bases outside the gene matches: 13. CDR1 and CDR2 from the germline V gene are SQVTM and ANQGSEA. CDR3 region: CSVGRSGSEADEQFF. DNA for the CDR3: TGCAGCGTTGGAAGAAGCGGGAGTGAGGCCGATGAGCAGTTCTTC.